The present TCR beta chain was sequenced within a study of blood T cell repertoires in COVID-19. Turning to the study itself: The United States, Italy and Spain provided the acute and convalescent COVID-19 samples. PBMCs, B-cell-depleted T cells, or T cells provided the cDNA or gDNA that made up the material.

This table comes from immunoSEQ multiplex PCR, and its TCRdb copy is limited to in-frame clones, with some not included. The profile covers about 180,000 clones, with approximately 87% appearing a single time and around 13% taken by the ten largest. Seattle-derived patients entered the study during active infection and were followed longitudinally. This CDR3 is 13 amino acids long. V lost 5 bases, J lost 4 bases, and 11 bases lay in between. The germline gives CDR1 SGHTA, CDR2 FQGNSA. The sequencing input was peripheral blood. The V call is TRBV7-2, the J call TRBJ1-1, with unresolved D. The receptor was isolated from an older woman with COVID-19, enrolled during active disease. The CDR3 DNA is TGTGCCAGCAGCGAAAACCGGGGCACTGAAGCTTTCTTT. Translated, it gives CASSENRGTEAFF.